A single sample gave rise to the 12 T cell receptor beta chains below, sequenced in a study of blood T cell repertoires in COVID-19. TCRdb's table, derived via immunoSEQ multiplex PCR, lists solely in-frame clones and lacks some. The sample lists approximately 65,000 clones; approximately 70% were seen once. The sample was PBMCs or T cells enriched from blood (not recorded which). The receptors were gathered from a woman aged 55 to 70 who had been exposed to COVID-19.

In nucleotides, the CDR3 is TGTGCCAGCACCTCTTCAGGACAGGGGGGGAGGAGGAATGGCTACACCTTC. Its translation: CASTSSGQGGRRNGYTF. The chain is built from TRBV28 and TRBJ1-2; TRBD1 matches 10 bases. J gave up 6 bases and V 7 bases, and 17 bases lay outside the gene matches. CDR3 length: 17 amino acids. CDR1 is MDHEN and CDR2 is SYDVKM in the germline V gene.

This chain uses TRBV24-1 with TRBJ1-2; D remains ambiguous. Trimming cost V 1 base and J 7 bases, with 9 bases left between them. The CDR3 runs to 13 residues. Germline-derived CDR1 and CDR2 are KGHDR and SFDVKD. The CDR3 DNA reads TGTGCCACCAGTGATTTTGGAGAAATTGGCTACACCTTC. The encoded protein is CATSDFGEIGYTF.

V gene TRBV7-8 combines with J gene TRBJ1-1; TRBD1 agrees at 9 bases. V lost 3 bases to trimming and J lost 2 bases; unmatched junction nucleotides: 4. The CDR3 has 15 residues. From germline, CDR1 is SGHVS and CDR2 FQNEAQ. The DNA of the CDR3 is TGTGCCAGCAGCTTGGGGGACAGGGCCAACACTGAAGCTTTCTTT. Translation gives CASSLGDRANTEAFF.

The CDR3 loop is CAIRGQLNTEAFF. The CDR3 DNA sequence: TGTGCCATCAGGGGACAGCTGAACACTGAAGCTTTCTTT. The chain recombines TRBV10-3 with TRBJ1-1; 7 bases are shared with TRBD1. V lost 6 bases, J lost 0 bases, and 1 base stayed unmatched. The length of the CDR3 is 13 residues. In germline, CDR1 is ENHRY, CDR2 SYGVKD.

Of note for this clone: It may be a read error: a sequence one base away is much more abundant. In the same sample, other DNA sequences code for this CDR3. The gene calls are TRBV9 and TRBJ2-6; 9 positions agree with TRBD1. There are 20 residues in the CDR3. Trimming took 4 bases from V and 2 from J; bases not matched to a gene: 16. Germline V gives CDR1 SGDLS, CDR2 YYNGEE. CDR3 protein: CASSTQKPGQGITGANVLTF. The CDR3 DNA reads TGTGCCAGCAGCACACAGAAACCGGGACAGGGCATAACTGGGGCCAACGTCCTGACTTTC.

J is TRBJ1-1 and V is TRBV28, with D possibly TRBD1 on 5 matching bases. V lost 2 bases and J lost 6, with 13 bases in between. The CDR3 is made up of 14 amino acids. Germline lookup yields CDR1 MDHEN and CDR2 SYDVKM. CDR3 sequence reads: CASSLIAGGAEAFF. The CDR3 nucleotides read TGTGCCAGCAGTTTAATTGCTGGAGGGGCTGAAGCTTTCTTT. The full variable domain, its missing parts supplied by reference TRBV28 and TRBJ1-1, is DVKVTQSSRYLVKRTGEKVFLECVQDMDHENMFWYRQDPGLGLRLIYFSYDVKMKEKGDIPEGYSVSREKKERFSLILESASTNQTSMYLCASSLIAGGAEAFFGQGTRLTVV.

The gene calls are TRBV7-8 and TRBJ2-3; D may be TRBD1 (6 bases). Germline loops: CDR1 SGHVS, CDR2 FQNEAQ. The ends were cut back, 4 bases at V and 6 bases at J, with 14 bases in the middle. CDR3 size: 14 residues. The CDR3 loop reads CASSSESGVDTQYF. The CDR3 DNA reads TGTGCCAGCAGCTCGGAATCAGGGGTGGATACGCAGTATTTT.

The V call is TRBV6-5, the J call TRBJ2-5, with D tentatively TRBD1 (6 bases). This CDR3 region has 13 residues. Germline V CDR1 and CDR2: MNHEY, SVGAGI. Trimming stripped 8 bases from V and 2 bases from J, with 12 bases between. The CDR3 reads CASSQTGQETQYF. The CDR3, as DNA: TGTGCCAGCTCCCAGACAGGTCAAGAGACCCAGTACTTC.

The CDR3 sequence is CASRQSGGKGNTIYF. In DNA, the CDR3 is TGTGCCAGCAGGCAATCGGGGGGCAAAGGAAACACCATATATTTT. The chain is built from TRBV2 and TRBJ1-3; D perhaps matches TRBD1 (6 bases). The CDR3 sequence is 15 residues long. V lost 6 bases to trimming and J lost 4 bases, with 16 bases between them. Germline CDR1 SNHLY, CDR2 FYNNEI.

The chain uses TRBV5-4 and TRBJ2-5; 9 bases are shared with TRBD1. V lost 4 bases to trimming and J lost 4 bases; unmatched junction nucleotides: 8. Germline CDR1 reads SGHNT; CDR2 reads YYREEE (reference sequence). The CDR3 spans 15 residues. DNA for the CDR3: TGTGCCAGCAGCGATACCGGGACAGGGATAGAGACCCAGTACTTC. It specifies CASSDTGTGIETQYF.

This clone was observed at least ten times. The V call is TRBV19, the J call TRBJ1-1; no definite D call. V was shortened by 3 bases and J by 1 base, with 9 bases between the two germline ends. Germline CDR1 and CDR2: LNHDA and SQIVND (reference sequence). The CDR3 extends over 14 amino acids. CDR3 nucleotides: TGTGCCAGTAGTATCCGAGGAGAGAACACTGAAGCTTTCTTT. Protein sequence: CASSIRGENTEAFF.

This rearrangement joins TRBV18 to TRBJ2-1; 12 bases agree with TRBD2. This CDR3 has 17 residues. V gave up 5 bases and J gave up 4 bases; unmatched junction bases: 9. From germline, CDR1 is KGHSH and CDR2 LQKENI. The CDR3 sequence: CASSSLSGLAGYNEQFF. The CDR3, as DNA: TGTGCCAGCTCATCACTTTCTGGACTAGCGGGGTACAATGAGCAGTTCTTC. Full variable domain (missing parts from reference TRBV18 and TRBJ2-1): NAGVMQNPRHLVRRRGQEARLRCSPMKGHSHVYWYRQLPEEGLKFMVYLQKENIIDESGMPKERFSAEFPKEGPSILRIQQVVRGDSAAYFCASSSLSGLAGYNEQFFGPGTRLTVL.